Reported below is one TCR beta chain. Its antigen is not known. Via MiXCR, TCRdb re-called the 5' RACE reads, giving one row per CDR3 protein. The profile shows about 330,000 distinct CDR3 sequences, approximately 4% of them singletons. V lost 1 base to trimming and J lost 2 bases, with 12 bases between them. From germline, CDR1 is SGHTA and CDR2 FQGNSA. This CDR3 is 15 amino acids long. This sample stems from a study of T cells after yellow fever vaccination. Study-wide findings and caveats: Once the booster was given, most primary-vaccination clones reappeared, at around 96% for CD4 and approximately 88% for CD8.

This sequence was found in a man aged 18 to 30 who received the YFV17D yellow fever vaccine. The rearrangement links TRBV7-2 to TRBJ2-7, with D possibly being TRBD2 (5 bases). The material sequenced was PBMCs, taken 5 days after the yellow fever booster vaccination. CDR3 in DNA: TGTGCCAGCAGCTTAGGACGTATCGGGGCCTACGAGCAGTACTTC. Translation: CASSLGRIGAYEQYF.